This T cell receptor beta chain was identified in a study of OX40 agonist ivuxolimab in advanced cancers. Points from the study as a whole: In CD8+ T cells, expanded clones were on average more numerous than in CD4+.

Some clones are missing from TCRdb's copy, which holds only in-frame ones; the method was immunoSEQ multiplex PCR. This sample has around 38,000 clones, with approximately 86% found just once. The CDR3 sequence is 11 residues long. The germline V gene encodes CDR1 DFQATT and CDR2 SNEGSKA (reference sequence). The ends were cut back, 2 bases at V and 8 bases at J, with 7 bases in the middle. Note on this clone: Antigen specificity is unknown.

This chain uses TRBV20-1 with TRBJ2-1; D ambiguous. This sample comprised CD4+ or CD8+ T cells sorted from blood, obtained in a trial of the OX40 agonist ivuxolimab. The sequence was obtained from an adult with an advanced solid tumor such as melanoma, head and neck, liver or kidney cancer. DNA of the CDR3: TGCAGTGCTAGACTAGATGATGAGCAGTTCTTC. Its translation is CSARLDDEQFF.